This entry concerns a single T cell receptor (beta chain). Its antigen remains unidentified. 5'RACE template switching added a universal primer site and UMIs to TCR cDNA. Via MiXCR, TCRdb re-called the 5' RACE reads, giving one row per CDR3 protein. The data hold approximately 550,000 distinct CDR3 sequences, with roughly 19% observed a single time. This sample was taken from a study of T cells after yellow fever vaccination. Findings and caveats of the study: High-abundance clonotypes from the bulk population could contaminate FACS-sorted repertoires. The booster response re-showed most primary clones: approximately 95% CD4, about 89% CD8. Clonotypes appearing in both CD4 and CD8 compartments existed, and their share was small.

Germline V lookup: CDR1 SGHTA, CDR2 FQGNSA. Trimming removed 1 base from V and 3 bases from J; junction bases left unmatched: 6. The CDR3 spans 15 residues. J is TRBJ2-7 and V is TRBV7-2; 7 bases fit TRBD1. The sample in question was PBMCs, obtained 15 days after the yellow fever booster vaccination. The TCR was taken from a man aged 25-40 years who received the YFV17D yellow fever vaccine. The DNA for the CDR3 is TGTGCCAGCAGCTTAGGGGACAGTGATATCTACGAGCAGTACTTC. As protein: CASSLGDSDIYEQYF.